This is a list of T cell receptor beta chains from one sample in a study of OX40 agonist ivuxolimab in advanced cancers. Repertoires were generated with immunoSEQ multiplex PCR, while TCRdb's copy carries only in-frame clones and drops some. The sample has about 69,000 clones; roughly nine tenths are singletons. Sequencing was performed on CD4+ or CD8+ T cells sorted from blood, taken in a trial of the OX40 agonist ivuxolimab. The receptors come from an adult with an advanced solid tumor such as melanoma, head and neck, liver or kidney cancer. The CDR3 runs from the conserved cysteine through the conserved F or W. D genes are given only for firm matches. Size tells how often a clone was seen (once, few, many) or the class of an expanded clone, and some rows leave it out.

.	TRBV6-5	TRBJ2-2	.	CASKGNTGELFF	TGTGCCAGCAAGGGGAACACCGGGGAGCTGTTTTTT
.	TRBV11-2	TRBJ2-5	.	CASSLMGTQYF	TGTGCCAGCAGCTTAATGGGCACCCAGTACTTC
.	TRBV18	TRBJ2-7	.	CASSPPGPSSYEQYF	TGTGCCAGCTCACCGCCGGGACCCAGCTCCTACGAGCAGTACTTC
.	TRBV10-2	TRBJ1-1	few	CASSEDGSTEAFF	TGCGCCAGCAGTGAGGATGGGAGCACTGAAGCTTTCTTT
.	TRBV29-1	TRBJ2-5	.	CSVVRTAQETQYF	TGCAGCGTTGTCCGGACAGCCCAAGAGACCCAGTACTTC
TRBD2	TRBV7-6	TRBJ2-1	.	CASSPRTSGTHEQFF	TGTGCCAGCAGCCCTCGGACTAGCGGGACCCATGAGCAGTTCTTC
.	TRBV28	TRBJ1-2	.	CASSLRQYGYTF	TGTGCCAGCAGTTTACGACAGTATGGCTACACCTTC
TRBD2	TRBV9	TRBJ2-3	.	CASSMRSRETQYF	TGTGCCAGCAGCATGCGGTCGCGGGAGACGCAGTATTTT
.	TRBV7-8	TRBJ2-3	.	CASSLASSDTQYF	TGTGCCAGCAGCTTAGCTAGCTCGGATACGCAGTATTTT
TRBD2	TRBV19	TRBJ2-1	.	CASSIELAGPYNEQFF	TGTGCCAGTAGTATAGAGCTAGCGGGACCATACAATGAGCAGTTCTTC
.	TRBV5-1	TRBJ2-7	.	CASSSIYEQYF	TGCGCCAGCAGCTCGATCTACGAGCAGTACTTC
.	TRBV5-5	TRBJ1-5	.	CASSLEGGGRNQPQHF	TGTGCCAGCAGCCTCGAGGGAGGTGGTCGTAATCAGCCCCAGCATTTT
TRBD1	TRBV4-1	TRBJ1-2	.	CASSQPDRADYGYTF	TGCGCCAGCAGCCAACCGGACAGGGCGGACTATGGCTACACCTTC
TRBD1	TRBV29-1	TRBJ1-1	.	CSVGTGGQSEAFF	TGCAGCGTTGGGACAGGGGGCCAAAGCGAAGCTTTCTTT
TRBD1	TRBV11-2	TRBJ2-5	.	CASSLVDRKETQYF	TGTGCCAGCAGCTTAGTGGACAGGAAAGAGACCCAGTACTTC